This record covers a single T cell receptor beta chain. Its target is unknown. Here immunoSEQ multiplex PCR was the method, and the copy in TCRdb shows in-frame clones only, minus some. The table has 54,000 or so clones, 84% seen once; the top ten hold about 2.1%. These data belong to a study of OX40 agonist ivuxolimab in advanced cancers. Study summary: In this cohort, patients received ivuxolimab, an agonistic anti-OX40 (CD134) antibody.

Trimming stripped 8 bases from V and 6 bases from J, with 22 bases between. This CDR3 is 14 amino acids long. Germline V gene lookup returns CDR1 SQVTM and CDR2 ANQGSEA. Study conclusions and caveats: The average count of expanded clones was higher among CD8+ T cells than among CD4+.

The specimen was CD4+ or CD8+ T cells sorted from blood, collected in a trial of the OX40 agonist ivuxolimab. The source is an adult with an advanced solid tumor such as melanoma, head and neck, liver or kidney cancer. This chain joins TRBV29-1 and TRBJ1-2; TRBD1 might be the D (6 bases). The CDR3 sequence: CSSYDPGQGHGYTF. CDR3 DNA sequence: TGCAGCTCCTATGATCCGGGGCAGGGGCATGGCTACACCTTC.